These 32 T cell receptor beta chains were all obtained from the same sample, sequenced in a study of identical twins. A single record per CDR3 protein comes from TCRdb applying MiXCR to the 5' RACE reads. Of fewer than 650,000 distinct CDR3 sequences listed, over 8.5% are singletons. The same sample was also used in a study of yellow fever vaccine responses in identical twins.

Sequenced material: PBMCs. Source of these receptors: a woman aged 18-29 years in good health.

In its sample, this clonotype was seen many times. V is TRBV3-1 and J is TRBJ2-1, with 15 bases aligning to TRBD2. V gave up 1 base and J gave up 9 bases; unmatched junction bases: 4. Per germline, CDR1 LGHDT and CDR2 YNNKEL (reference sequence). This CDR3 comprises 16 residues. The CDR3 region is CASSQAGLAGGGEQFF. Written as DNA, the CDR3 is TGTGCCAGCAGCCAAGCCGGACTAGCGGGGGGGGGTGAGCAGTTCTTC.

This clonotype was picked up many times. The V and J genes are TRBV10-3 and TRBJ2-7; 8 bases map to TRBD2. Germline V lookup: CDR1 ENHRY, CDR2 SYGVKD. The CDR3 is 17 residues long. Unmatched junction bases numbered 11, after V lost 0 bases and J lost 4 bases. The CDR3 region has the DNA TGTGCCATCAGTGAGTCTACTAGCGGAGAAAATCCTTACGAGCAGTACTTC. This encodes CAISESTSGENPYEQYF.

The gene calls are TRBV6-1 and TRBJ2-2; D is ambiguous. Trimming shortened V by 6 bases and J by 4 bases, and 9 bases separated the two germline ends. There are 13 residues in the CDR3. The germline CDR1 and CDR2 sequences are MNHNS and SASEGT. CDR3 in DNA: TGTGCCAGCAGGCTGGACGGCACCGGGGAGCTGTTTTTT. Its translation: CASRLDGTGELFF.

This clonotype was seen more than once but under ten times. This chain connects TRBV20-1 to TRBJ2-7, with TRBD2 matching 10 bases. Germline trimming cut 4 bases from V and 3 bases from J; bases unmatched to any gene: 9. This CDR3 is built from 15 residues. Germline assignment: CDR1 DFQATT and CDR2 SNEGSKA (reference sequence). The CDR3 DNA is TGCAGTGCTACCTCGAGCGGGAGGGCCTTCTACGAGCAGTACTTC. Translation: CSATSSGRAFYEQYF.

This clonotype was observed at least ten times. The gene calls are TRBV7-8 and TRBJ2-7; D remains unclear. With 3 bases removed from V and 7 bases from J, the gap between germline ends came to 16 bases. The length of the CDR3 is 14 residues. From germline, CDR1 is SGHVS and CDR2 FQNEAQ. As DNA, the CDR3 is TGTGCCAGCAGCTTTTTGGACGACGCCCGAGAGCAGTACTTC. It codes for CASSFLDDAREQYF.

The chain is built from TRBV11-2 and TRBJ2-2; D tentatively fits TRBD1 or TRBD2 (5 bases each). Per germline, CDR1 SGHAT and CDR2 FQNNGV. The V end was cut by 3 bases, the J end by 4 bases, with 9 bases between. There are 14 residues in the CDR3. DNA of the CDR3: TGTGCCAGCAGCTTTATTGGGACCACCGGGGAGCTGTTTTTT. Its protein product is CASSFIGTTGELFF.

This clonotype was counted ten times or more. This sequence joins TRBV15 and TRBJ2-5, with 8 bases lining up with TRBD2. Trimming took 3 bases from V and 4 from J; bases not matched to a gene: 7. The CDR3 sequence is 15 residues long. CDR1 LNHNV and CDR2 YYDKDF come from the germline V gene (reference sequence). The CDR3 sequence: CATSRSPGTRETQYF. The CDR3 nucleotides are TGTGCCACCAGCAGGTCCCCCGGGACTAGAGAGACCCAGTACTTC.

This clonotype was seen many times. The chain employs TRBV10-3 and TRBJ2-4; weak D call: TRBD2 (6 bases). Germline V CDR1 and CDR2: ENHRY, SYGVKD. This CDR3 is built from 20 residues. V lost 0 bases and J lost 1, with 22 bases in between. The CDR3 region has the DNA TGTGCCATCAGTGAGTCGAGGGGACTCATTTTCATTTGGGCCAAAAACATTCAGTACTTC. This codes for CAISESRGLIFIWAKNIQYF.

This clonotype occurred many times. The chain couples TRBV29-1 to TRBJ2-5; perhaps TRBD1 as D (6 bases). The V gene lost 5 bases and the J gene lost 3 bases, with 10 bases spanning the gap. Germline loops: CDR1 SQVTM, CDR2 ANQGSEA. The CDR3 consists of 12 residues. The CDR3 sequence is CSVRQAKETQYF. DNA for the CDR3: TGCAGCGTTCGACAGGCAAAAGAGACCCAGTACTTC. Based on the CDR3 plus reference TRBV29-1 and TRBJ2-5, the full variable domain is SAVISQKPSRDICQRGTSLTIQCQVDSQVTMMFWYRQQPGQSLTLIATANQGSEATYESGFVIDKFPISRPNLTFSTLTVSNMSPEDSSIYLCSVRQAKETQYFGPGTRLLVL.

V gene TRBV11-2 combines with J gene TRBJ2-7; 7 bases align to TRBD2. J lost 3 bases, V lost 6 bases, and 14 bases had no gene match. Per germline, CDR1 SGHAT and CDR2 FQNNGV. This CDR3 contains 16 residues. The CDR3, as DNA: TGTGCCAGCAGTCCTCGGGCTAGCGGTAACCACTACGAGCAGTACTTC. This translates into CASSPRASGNHYEQYF.

The CDR3 nucleotides read TGTGCCAGCGGCCGGACAGGCCTCTACGAGCAGTACTTC. Translation gives CASGRTGLYEQYF. The rearrangement joins TRBV2 to TRBJ2-7, with TRBD1 matching over 7 bases. Germline CDR1 SNHLY, CDR2 FYNNEI. This CDR3 has 13 amino acids. With 8 bases clipped from V and 3 bases from J, the junction kept 7 bases outside the gene matches. Full variable domain (rest looked up from reference TRBV2 and TRBJ2-7): EPEVTQTPSHQVTQMGQEVILRCVPISNHLYFYWYRQILGQKVEFLVSFYNNEISEKSEIFDDQFSVERPDGSNFTLKIRSTKLEDSAMYFCASGRTGLYEQYFGPGTRLTVT.

This clonotype has at least ten counts. The rearrangement uses TRBV3-1 and TRBJ2-3, with D maybe TRBD1 (5 bases). The germline V gene has CDR1 LGHDT and CDR2 YNNKEL (reference sequence). This CDR3 is built from 13 residues. Trimming removed 2 bases at V and 13 bases at J, with 16 bases between. CDR3 protein: CASSQIDNRPKYF. The CDR3 nucleotides are TGTGCCAGCAGCCAAATCGACAACAGGCCCAAGTATTTT.

The chain links TRBV24-1 to TRBJ2-3; D uncertain. Germline V CDR1 and CDR2: KGHDR, SFDVKD. The CDR3 is 14 residues long. The V and J ends lost 4 bases and 4 bases respectively, with 11 bases between them. The CDR3 coding sequence is TGTGCCACCAGTGACCCCACAAGGCCAGATACGCAGTATTTT. As protein: CATSDPTRPDTQYF.

This clonotype was found once. A much larger clone is a single base away; this may be a read error. This rearrangement joins TRBV5-1 to TRBJ2-7; 9 bases match TRBD1. The CDR3 extends over 14 amino acids. Germline V gives CDR1 SGHRS, CDR2 YFSETQ. V shed 3 bases, J shed 5 bases, and the junction held 6 bases outside the gene matches. The CDR3 DNA reads TGCGCCAGCAGCTCGATACAGGGGGCCCACGAGCAGTACTTC. Protein sequence: CASSSIQGAHEQYF.

The gene calls are TRBV4-3 and TRBJ2-7; D ambiguous. Germline V gives CDR1 LGHNA, CDR2 YSLEER. V shed 0 bases and J shed 1 base, with 7 bases lying between them. The CDR3 extends over 14 amino acids. CDR3 DNA: TGCGCCAGCAGCCAAGACAAAGGTTCCTACGAGCAGTACTTC. It translates to CASSQDKGSYEQYF.

This clonotype was seen at least ten times. The V and J genes are TRBV29-1 and TRBJ1-4, with a tentative D call TRBD1 (5 bases). CDR1 is SQVTM and CDR2 is ANQGSEA in the germline V gene. The CDR3 is made up of 13 amino acids. The V and J ends lost 7 bases and 5 bases respectively, with 14 bases between them. This chain's CDR3 is CSASRDGNEKLFF. The CDR3 nucleotides are TGCAGCGCCAGCAGGGACGGGAATGAAAAACTGTTTTTT.

This clonotype turned up a few times. The chain couples TRBV29-1 to TRBJ2-5, with 11 bases identical to TRBD2. The germline V gene encodes CDR1 SQVTM and CDR2 ANQGSEA. J lost 1 base, V lost 6 bases, and 4 bases had no gene match. The CDR3 spans 14 residues. CDR3 sequence (DNA): TGCAGCGTAGGAGGGACTAGCGGCCAAGAGACCCAGTACTTC. This translates into CSVGGTSGQETQYF.

This clonotype has ten or more counts. V usage is TRBV29-1 and J usage is TRBJ1-1, with D perhaps TRBD1 (6 bases). This CDR3 contains 16 residues. With 7 bases removed from V and 4 bases from J, the gap between germline ends came to 25 bases. CDR1 is SQVTM, CDR2 ANQGSEA, per germline. In nucleotides, the CDR3 is TGCAGCGCTCCGCGCACGGGGGCAGGGTTAATCACTGAAGCTTTCTTT. This translates into CSAPRTGAGLITEAFF.

This clonotype has more than one count but fewer than ten. The J gene is TRBJ2-3, the V gene TRBV20-1; the match to TRBD1 covers 9 bases. The CDR3 is 14 residues long. V lost 3 bases and J lost 4; bases outside the gene matches: 5. CDR1 DFQATT and CDR2 SNEGSKA come from the germline V gene (reference sequence). The CDR3 spells CSARLWTGADTQYF. Here the CDR3 DNA reads TGCAGTGCTAGGCTCTGGACAGGGGCAGATACGCAGTATTTT.

The chain links TRBV27 to TRBJ2-1, with 8 bases that match TRBD1. The CDR3 runs to 15 residues. Germline trimming cut 5 bases from V and 5 bases from J; bases unmatched to any gene: 8. In germline, CDR1 is MNHEY, CDR2 SMNVEV (reference sequence). CDR3 amino acids: CASSASGGAHNEQFF. CDR3 sequence (DNA): TGTGCCAGCAGTGCCTCAGGGGGCGCACACAATGAGCAGTTCTTC.

This clonotype was seen a handful of times. The gene calls are TRBV6-2 or TRBV6-3 and TRBJ1-1, with D possibly matching TRBD1 (6 bases). The ends were cut back, 2 bases at V and 4 bases at J, with 11 bases in the middle. The CDR3 totals 14 residues. CDR1 is MNHEY and CDR2 is SVGEGT in the germline V gene. As DNA, the CDR3 is TGTGCCAGCAGTTACCAGAGAGGGGGCACTGAAGCTTTCTTT. Its translation: CASSYQRGGTEAFF.

V gene TRBV20-1 combines with J gene TRBJ2-7; D tentatively reads TRBD1 or TRBD2 (5 bases each). The CDR3 loop spans 15 amino acids. Germline values: CDR1 DFQATT, CDR2 SNEGSKA (reference sequence). CDR3 in DNA: TGCAGCACCCGCCTGACGGGGCGGAGTGGTTACGAGCAGTACTTC. Translated, it gives CSTRLTGRSGYEQYF.

V usage is TRBV20-1 and J usage is TRBJ1-5; perhaps TRBD1 as D (5 bases). The CDR3 has 13 amino acids. Between the trimmed V and J ends, which lost 0 bases and 6 bases, there was a span of 9 bases. Germline CDR1 DFQATT, CDR2 SNEGSKA (reference sequence). CDR3 amino acids: CSARDGRGQPQHF. For the CDR3, the DNA is TGCAGTGCTAGAGATGGAAGGGGTCAGCCCCAGCATTTT.

The chain carries TRBV7-2 and TRBJ2-3; D might be TRBD2 (5 bases). Trimming pared 1 base from V and 2 bases from J, leaving 10 bases between. This CDR3 has 15 amino acids. Germline assignment: CDR1 SGHTA and CDR2 FQGNSA. This CDR3 reads CASSLVLAYTDTQYF. CDR3 in DNA: TGTGCCAGCAGCTTAGTGCTAGCCTACACAGATACGCAGTATTTT.

V gene TRBV12-3 or TRBV12-4 combines with J gene TRBJ1-2; 10 bases map to TRBD1. Trimming cost V 5 bases and J 7 bases; bases outside gene matches: 10. CDR3 length: 15 residues. CDR3 sequence (DNA): TGTGCCAGCAGTCGTCCCGGGACAGGGGAATTTGGCTACACCTTC. Translated: CASSRPGTGEFGYTF.

V usage is TRBV7-9 and J usage is TRBJ2-1; weak D call: TRBD2 (5 bases). Deletions cut 5 bases from V and 2 bases from J, with 13 bases between. This CDR3 is built from 15 residues. Germline CDR1 is SEHNR and CDR2 is FQNEAQ (reference sequence). CDR3 DNA: TGTGCCAGCAGCGCAGCGGAAGTTCCCTACAATGAGCAGTTCTTC. Protein product: CASSAAEVPYNEQFF.

This clonotype was recorded at least ten times. The chain is built from TRBV12-3 or TRBV12-4 and TRBJ2-7, with D possibly matching TRBD1 (5 bases). The CDR3 sequence is 14 residues long. The V end was cut by 8 bases, the J end by 7 bases, with 21 bases between. The CDR3 protein is CASQLLGASREQYF. CDR3 nucleotides: TGTGCCAGCCAATTATTAGGGGCTTCGCGTGAGCAGTACTTC.

The sample holds many counts of this clonotype. The rearrangement links TRBV24-1 to TRBJ1-2; no reliable D call. The CDR3 is 12 residues long. Trimming stripped 2 bases from V and 6 bases from J, with 6 bases between. Germline V lookup: CDR1 KGHDR, CDR2 SFDVKD. CDR3 nucleotide sequence: TGTGCCACCAGTGATTATGGTAATGGCTACACCTTC. Encoded protein: CATSDYGNGYTF.

This clonotype was found a few times. The chain links TRBV6-2 or TRBV6-3 to TRBJ2-1; the D gene is possibly TRBD2 (6 bases). Trimming cost V 6 bases and J 5 bases, with 26 bases left between them. The CDR3 has 18 amino acids. CDR1 MNHEY and CDR2 SVGEGT come from the germline V gene. This chain's CDR3 is CASRYRLKPGLTHNEQFF. The DNA for the CDR3 is TGTGCCAGCAGGTACAGATTAAAGCCGGGACTGACCCACAATGAGCAGTTCTTC.

This clonotype has ten or more counts. V usage is TRBV6-1 and J usage is TRBJ2-7; the D is unclear. Deletions cut 8 bases from V and 4 bases from J, with 9 bases between. The CDR3 is 11 amino acids. Germline V gene sequence: CDR1 MNHNS, CDR2 SASEGT. The CDR3 is CASDTTYEQYF. The CDR3 DNA is TGTGCCAGCGACACCACTTACGAGCAGTACTTC.

About this clonotype itself: Relative to the germline gene, one junction end is altered; a read error may explain this. This chain connects TRBV6-5 to TRBJ2-7; TRBD2 matches at 7 bases. Germline V gives CDR1 MNHEY, CDR2 SVGAGI. The length of the CDR3 is 15 residues. As DNA, the CDR3 is TGTACCAGCAGTTACCGGGACCAGTGGGAGGGCAAGCAGTACTTC. Residues: CTSSYRDQWEGKQYF.

This clonotype was counted a few times. The chain recombines TRBV7-2 with TRBJ2-1, with unresolved D. Trimming left V 5 bases short and J 6 bases short, with 11 bases between. This CDR3 contains 13 residues. Germline V gene data show CDR1 as SGHTA and CDR2 as FQGNSA. CDR3 DNA: TGTGCCAGCAGCCCGGCGCGCGCCAATGAGCAGTTCTTC. As protein: CASSPARANEQFF.